The clone carrying this TCR beta chain is medium-sized by share. Its antigen remains unidentified. The Oncomine TCR Beta short-read assay was applied to DNA of cultured CD4+ T cells. Genomic DNA was isolated from CD4+ T cells that had been cultured. TCRdb independently ran MiXCR on the PCR reads; one entry per CDR3 protein. This table holds around 21,000 distinct CDR3 sequences, about 43% found once. This specimen belongs to a study of vaccination and CD4 T cells after COVID-19. Study-wide context: Convalescent donors were composed of six males and four females, of whom two were Hispanic. Spike peptides, overlapping and drawn from SARS-CoV-2, HCoV-NL63, HCoV-OC43 and HCoV-229E, were used to stimulate cells. Study results and limitations: In convalescent patients, a median 86.3% of post-vaccine SARS-CoV-2-reactive clones appeared only after vaccination.

V lost 4 bases, J lost 6 bases, and 6 bases stayed unmatched. The CDR3 has 14 amino acids. Germline lookup yields CDR1 LNHDA and CDR2 SQIVND (reference sequence). The time point is: late sampling 161 to 241 days after vaccination in a few convalescent patients. Documented treatment: 10-day PBMC culture with coronavirus spike peptide pools or control peptides (ViraFEST assay). The origin of this receptor is a human donor who had recovered from COVID-19. The sample was CD4+ T cells from blood, cultured in vitro, taken about 7 months after SARS-CoV-2 vaccination. The chain has TRBV19 and TRBJ1-1, with 9 bases aligning to TRBD1. CDR3 sequence: CASSRGQGTAEAFF. CDR3 DNA: TGTGCCAGTAGTAGGGGACAGGGTACTGCTGAAGCTTTCTTT. Full variable domain (outside the CDR3, taken from reference TRBV19 and TRBJ1-1): DGGITQSPKYLFRKEGQNVTLSCEQNLNHDAMYWYRQDPGQGLRLIYYSQIVNDFQKGDIAEGYSVSREKKESFPLTVTSAQKNPTAFYLCASSRGQGTAEAFFGQGTRLTVV.